This TCR beta chain was sequenced for a study of blood T cell repertoires in COVID-19. Study as a whole: Italy, Spain and the United States were the sources of the convalescent and acute COVID-19 samples. From T cells, B-cell-depleted T cells, or PBMCs came the material, which was cDNA or gDNA.

Original analysis: Reference gene primer amplification yielded estimated nucleated cell counts. Method: immunoSEQ multiplex PCR; TCRdb's copy keeps in-frame clones and lacks some. That table supplies the V and J calls and clone size; D and trimming were determined from the DNA. This table holds 100,000 or so clones, about 85% found once. Per the germline V gene, CDR1 is MDHEN and CDR2 is SYDVKM. The CDR3 has 16 amino acids. V lost 2 bases to trimming and J lost 0 bases, with 10 bases between them. The chain combines TRBV28 with TRBJ2-2, with D unclear. Source material: peripheral blood. This clonotype originated in a human donor in a cohort sampled during active COVID-19. The CDR3 DNA reads as TGTGCCAGCAGTTTAGTCGAGTCGGCGAACACCGGGGAGCTGTTTTTT. Translated, it gives CASSLVESANTGELFF.